This T cell receptor beta chain comes out of a study of shared clonotypes between healthy human individuals. CDR1 and CDR2 from the germline V gene are SGHRS and YFSETQ. This CDR3 has 15 residues. V lost 0 bases and J 1 base, leaving 8 bases between the germline ends. TCRdb's table, derived via immunoSEQ multiplex PCR, lists solely in-frame clones and lacks some. The sample consists of some 1.1 million clones, about 72% of them appearing once. In this sample, this clone turned up once. Sequenced input: memory CD4+ T cells from PBMCs. Subset indicated: CD45RA-negative fraction. This receptor was taken from a man between 18 and 29 years old in good health. Some clones in this sample may be carry-over from other donors' samples. J is TRBJ1-3 and V is TRBV5-1; D remains ambiguous. The CDR3 region is CASSLGMASGNTIYF. For the CDR3, the DNA is TGCGCCAGCAGCTTGGGGATGGCATCTGGAAACACCATATATTTT.